The clone carrying this TCR beta chain was counted ten times or more. Its specificity is unknown. These data belong to a study of molecular identifiers for immune sequencing clone quantification. The wider study: Naive CD8 cell RNA, from roughly 18,000 or 92,000 cells, was split five ways in replicates, with four sequenced.

Methods described previously were used for bulk TCR libraries, and listed TCR primers were applied. TCRdb fed the PCR reads into MiXCR, producing one record per CDR3 protein. The data contain some 580,000 distinct CDR3 sequences, roughly 23% of them singletons. Sorting captured naive CD8 T cells as CD8+CD4-CCR7+CD45RA+. Study-level results: Sizes of highly expanded clones could be underestimated through identical TCRs sharing a barcode.

This CDR3 contains 15 residues. Trimming took off 2 bases at V and 2 bases at J, with 12 bases between the two ends. The V gene's germline CDR1 is MNHEY and CDR2 SVGAGI. Sequencing was done on a sample of naive CD8+ T cells from blood, with Jurkat cell RNA spiked in. Subset described: FACS-sorted CD8+CD4-CCR7+CD45RA+ naive T cells. The chain recombines TRBV6-5 with TRBJ2-5, with D possibly matching TRBD1 (5 bases). This sequence originates from a human donor in good health. Some libraries in this study had Jurkat cell RNA spiked in. The CDR3 spells CASSYDATEQETQYF. Here the CDR3 DNA reads TGTGCCAGCAGTTACGATGCGACAGAACAAGAGACCCAGTACTTC.